The source of this T cell receptor beta chain is a study of tumor-infiltrating lymphocytes in primary liver carcinoma. This clonotype was counted once. Reverse transcription of 500 ng total RNA with a constant-region primer produced TCR beta cDNA. Libraries of TCR beta came from three nested multiplex PCR rounds with slightly modified ARM-PCR. The first two PCR rounds, roughly 9 cycles each, used TRBV1-TRBV30 forward primers and a C-beta reverse primer. TCRdb recomputed calls from the multiplex PCR reads with MiXCR, one row per CDR3 protein. Among about 99,000 distinct CDR3 sequences listed, roughly 69% were seen once. The V and J ends lost 10 bases and 9 bases respectively, with 15 bases between them. The CDR3 runs to 12 residues. Germline assignment: CDR1 MNHEY and CDR2 SVGAGI. Unsorted bulk tissue (roughly 19-31 mg) underwent RNA and DNA co-extraction.

V and J are TRBV6-5 and TRBJ1-4; no firm D call. The sequence came from a woman in her sixties with primary liver carcinoma and hepatitis B virus infection. Material: liver tumor tissue from sampling region 5. The subset here: tumor region T5, tumor centre. The CDR3 region is CAIRTGRKKLFF. In DNA, the CDR3 is TGTGCCATCAGGACGGGGAGGAAAAAACTGTTTTTT.